This T cell receptor beta chain emerged from a study of OX40 agonist ivuxolimab in advanced cancers. The study in broad terms: Ivuxolimab was an agonistic, fully human IgG2 monoclonal antibody directed against OX40 (CD134), a costimulatory receptor. Intravenous ivuxolimab was administered to patients every 2 weeks at six dose levels: 0.01, 0.1, 0.3, 1.5, 3 and 10 mg/kg. Of the roughly 51 patients in dose escalation, about 20 had hepatocellular carcinoma, about 15 had melanoma, 9 had renal cell carcinoma and 9 had head and neck cancer. In the dose-escalation cohort, about four fifths of patients were male, and the mean age was around 60 years with a range of roughly 23 to 79. Prior anti-PD-1, anti-PD-L1 or anti-CTLA-4 therapy was permitted, and less than 45% of dose-escalation patients had received checkpoint inhibitors. Partial responses occurred in three dose-escalation patients: two with cutaneous melanoma and one with hepatocellular carcinoma. The point of sequencing TCRbeta in the periphery was to test whether ivuxolimab changed TCR sequence diversity and drove clonal T-cell expansion. The paper describes the monotherapy dose-escalation part (N ≈ 51 patients) of the phase I trial of ivuxolimab. Broader findings and caveats from the paper: Partial responders in the 0.1-3.0 mg/kg groups had among the lowest normalized peripheral clonal expansion, especially among CD8+ T cells. The antigen specificity of the clonally expanded peripheral T cells was not determined. After ivuxolimab, more expanded clones were found on average in CD8+ T cells than in CD4+ T cells. At doses of 0.1 to 3.0 mg/kg, clonal expansion of both CD4+ and CD8+ blood T cells was observed from baseline to week 6. Low levels of normalized T-cell clonal expansion were also seen in some patients who did not respond.

Taken from the germline V gene (reference sequence), the CDR1 and CDR2 loops are SEHNR and FQNEAQ. The CDR3 sequence holds 15 residues, the cysteine and phenylalanine included. CDR3 DNA only is kept here, 45 bases in frame from base 1. Trimming costs V 3 bases and J 6 bases, and their ends lie 15 bases apart. The trial excluded patients who had a history of autoimmune disease or were on systemic immunosuppression. Peripheral blood for TCR sequencing was collected from all dose cohorts at baseline, on cycle 4 day 1, and on cycle 7 day 1. Samples came from an open-label, multicenter, first-in-human phase I dose-escalation trial of ivuxolimab. The trial enrolled adults with locally advanced or metastatic head and neck squamous cell, hepatocellular, melanoma or renal cell carcinoma. CD4+ and CD8+ T cells were sorted separately from peripheral blood before TCR sequencing. Worth noting for this clone: The specificity of this receptor is unknown. There are no base qualities to consult, and no much larger clone falls within one base.

Genomic DNA was extracted from sorted cells for sequencing of the TCRbeta CDR3 region. TCRbeta CDR3 regions were sequenced using the immunoSEQ Assay. TCRdb took over this immuneACCESS table, retaining in-frame rearrangements with V and J assigned. Such tables are incomplete; in checked studies, under half of the missing clones stem from an unresolved V gene, and the remainder is unexplained. This sample has about 89,000 clones in its table, and about 88% of those were observed once. About 0.31% of the sample is held by the ten biggest clonotypes. Sequenced material: CD4+ or CD8+ T cells sorted from blood, taken in a trial of the OX40 agonist ivuxolimab. The receptor chain draws on TRBV7-9 and TRBJ2-1; 6 matching bases give a weak D call of TRBD2. This receptor was taken from an adult with an advanced solid tumor such as melanoma, head and neck, liver or kidney cancer. This receptor has the CDR3 CASSLAGISGNEQFF. The bases are TGTGCCAGCAGCTTGGCGGGAATATCGGGCAATGAGCAGTTCTTC.